This is a list of T cell receptor beta chains from one sample in a study of cytomegalovirus exposure and HLA in healthy donors. The method was immunoSEQ multiplex PCR; TCRdb's version includes in-frame clones alone and lacks a portion of them. The repertoire holds 150,000 to 200,000 clones, with over 65% as singletons. The sequenced sample consisted of PBMCs. The receptor source for this set is a woman aged 40 to 50 in good health and CMV-seronegative. Each CDR3 is given with its conserved first and last residue. A D gene is named only where the DNA matches it firmly. Not all rows give a size; the values are once, few, many and, for expanded clones, a class.

clone_size,d_call,j_call,v_call,cdr3_nt,cdr3_aa
.,.,TRBJ1-5,TRBV19,TGTGCCAGTAGTATCAGGGGCGAACAGCCCCAGCATTTT,CASSIRGEQPQHF
once,.,TRBJ1-5,TRBV28,TGTGCCAGCAGCTTGGGATGGGGGGGATTTTCTTCCCGAGGCAATCAGCCCCAGCATTTT,CASSLGWGGFSSRGNQPQHF
.,TRBD1,TRBJ1-3,TRBV18,TGTGCCAGCTCAAGGGACAGCTCTGGAAACACCATATATTTT,CASSRDSSGNTIYF
once,.,TRBJ1-1,TRBV7-8,TGTGCCAGCAGCCGGTGGGTAGCTGCAATGAACACTGAAGCTTTCTTT,CASSRWVAAMNTEAFF
.,.,TRBJ1-2,TRBV5-1,TGCGCCAGCAGCAGTGGGGGCGAAGTAGTAGGCTACACCTTC,CASSSGGEVVGYTF
.,TRBD1,TRBJ2-7,TRBV29-1,TGCAGCGTGTCAACAGGGGACGAGCAGTACTTC,CSVSTGDEQYF
.,TRBD1,TRBJ1-1,TRBV5-1,TGCGCCAGCAGCCGCGGGGCAGGGGGCCCTGGATGGAACACTGAAGCTTTCTTT,CASSRGAGGPGWNTEAFF
few,.,TRBJ1-1,TRBV11-3,TGTGCCAGCAGCCGAGGCGGGCACACTGAAGCTTTCTTT,CASSRGGHTEAFF
.,TRBD2,TRBJ2-3,TRBV7-9,TGTGCCAGCAGGCCCGGCGGGGGGAGGGGTTCAGATACGCAGTATTTT,CASRPGGGRGSDTQYF
.,TRBD2,TRBJ2-3,TRBV4-1,TGCGCCAGCAGCCCGCAGCGGACTAGCGGGGGCTCAGATACGCAGTATTTT,CASSPQRTSGGSDTQYF